This T cell receptor beta chain appears in the sequencing data of a study of identical twins. CDR1 is SGHRS, CDR2 YFSETQ, per germline. The CDR3 consists of 16 residues. V dropped 0 bases and J dropped 8 bases, with 20 bases sitting between them. Ten or more counts support this clonotype. TCRdb processed the 5' RACE reads anew with MiXCR; each CDR3 protein has one entry. The sample contains hundreds of thousands of distinct CDR3 sequences, approximately 9% of which appear only once. This sample also appeared in a second study, on yellow fever vaccine responses in identical twins.

The rearrangement joins TRBV5-1 to TRBJ1-2, with a weak D call TRBD1 (6 bases). The clonotype comes from a woman aged 18 to 35 in good health. Sequenced input: PBMCs. CDR3 nucleotide sequence: TGCGCCAGCAGCTTGGTGCAGGGGTCAAGCGTGGGAGGCTACACCTTC. Translating gives CASSLVQGSSVGGYTF. The whole variable domain, filled in from reference TRBV5-1 and TRBJ1-2, reads KAGVTQTPRYLIKTRGQQVTLSCSPISGHRSVSWYQQTPGQGLQFLFEYFSETQRNKGNFPGRFSGRQFSNSRSEMNVSTLELGDSALYLCASSLVQGSSVGGYTFGSGTRLTVV.